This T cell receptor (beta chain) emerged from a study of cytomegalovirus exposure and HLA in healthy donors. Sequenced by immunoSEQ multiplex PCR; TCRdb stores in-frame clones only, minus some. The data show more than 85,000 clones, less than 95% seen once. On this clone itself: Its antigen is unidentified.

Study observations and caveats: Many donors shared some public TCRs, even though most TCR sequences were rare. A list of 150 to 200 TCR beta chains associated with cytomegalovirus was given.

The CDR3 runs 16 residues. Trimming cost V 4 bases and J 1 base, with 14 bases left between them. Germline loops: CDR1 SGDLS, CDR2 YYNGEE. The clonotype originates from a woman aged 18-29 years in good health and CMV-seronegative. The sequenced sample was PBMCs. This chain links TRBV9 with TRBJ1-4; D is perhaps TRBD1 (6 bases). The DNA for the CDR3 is TGTGCCAGCAGCACCATGAGGGGGGGAACTAATGAAAAACTGTTTTTT. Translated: CASSTMRGGTNEKLFF. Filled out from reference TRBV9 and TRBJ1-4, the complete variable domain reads DSGVTQTPKHLITATGQRVTLRCSPRSGDLSVYWYQQSLDQGLQFLIQYYNGEERAKGNILERFSAQQFPDLHSELNLSSLELGDSALYFCASSTMRGGTNEKLFFGSGTQLSVL.